This section outlines one T cell receptor beta chain sequence together with its context. Its antigen is not known. Germline values: CDR1 MDHEN, CDR2 SYDVKM. The germline V and J ends were trimmed by 6 bases and 1 base, with 8 bases remaining between them. The CDR3 is 13 residues long. Over several immunoSEQ plates, each subset's genomic DNA was distributed in even portions. Clones were read by immunoSEQ multiplex PCR, and TCRdb kept only the in-frame ones, dropping some. The table includes 2 million to 2.5 million clones, over 85% detected once. This sample is drawn from a study of shared clonotypes between healthy human individuals. Study summary: For every donor, three CD4 naive, three CD4 memory, two CD8 naive and one CD8 memory plates were used.

Study-level findings and limits: In contrast to clonotypes shared by all four donors, non-shared clonotypes had lower generation probabilities.

V is TRBV28 and J is TRBJ2-3; no reliable D call. The sequence was obtained from a young man in good health. Some clones in this sample may be carry-over from other donors' samples. Material: naive CD4+ T cells from PBMCs. Subset defined: CD45RA+ positively selected. In nucleotides, the CDR3 is TGTGCCAGCAGGCAGCCGGGCACAGATACGCAGTATTTT. It yields the protein CASRQPGTDTQYF. The full variable domain, its missing parts supplied by reference TRBV28 and TRBJ2-3, is DVKVTQSSRYLVKRTGEKVFLECVQDMDHENMFWYRQDPGLGLRLIYFSYDVKMKEKGDIPEGYSVSREKKERFSLILESASTNQTSMYLCASRQPGTDTQYFGPGTRLTVL.